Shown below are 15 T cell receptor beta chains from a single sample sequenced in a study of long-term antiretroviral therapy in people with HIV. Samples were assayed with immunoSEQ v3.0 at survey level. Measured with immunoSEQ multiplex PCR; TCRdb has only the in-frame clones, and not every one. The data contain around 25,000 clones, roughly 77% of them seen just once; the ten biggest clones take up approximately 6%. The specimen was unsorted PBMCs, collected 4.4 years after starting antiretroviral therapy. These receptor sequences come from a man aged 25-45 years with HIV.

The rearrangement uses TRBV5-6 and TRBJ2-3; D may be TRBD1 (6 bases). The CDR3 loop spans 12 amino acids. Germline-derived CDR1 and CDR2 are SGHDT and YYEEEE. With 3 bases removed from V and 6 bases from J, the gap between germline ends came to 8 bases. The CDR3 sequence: CASSSQGDTQYF. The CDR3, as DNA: TGTGCCAGCAGCTCGCAGGGGGATACGCAGTATTTT.

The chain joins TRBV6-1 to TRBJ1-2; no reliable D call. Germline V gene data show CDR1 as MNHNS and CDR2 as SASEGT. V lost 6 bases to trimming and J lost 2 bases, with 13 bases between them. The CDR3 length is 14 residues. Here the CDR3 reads CASRFGPNNYGYTF. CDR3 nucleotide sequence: TGTGCCAGCAGGTTTGGGCCCAACAACTATGGCTACACCTTC.

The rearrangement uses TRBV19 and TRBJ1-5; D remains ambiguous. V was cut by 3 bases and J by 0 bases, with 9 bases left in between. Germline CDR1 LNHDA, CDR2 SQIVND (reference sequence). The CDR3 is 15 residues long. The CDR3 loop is CASSMAGRSNQPQHF. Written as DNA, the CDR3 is TGTGCCAGTAGTATGGCAGGCCGTAGCAATCAGCCCCAGCATTTT.

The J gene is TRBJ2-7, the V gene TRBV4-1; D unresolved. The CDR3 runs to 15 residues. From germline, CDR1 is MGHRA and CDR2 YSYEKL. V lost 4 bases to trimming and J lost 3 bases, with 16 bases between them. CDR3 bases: TGCGCCAGCAGCCCGGTGGGGAAGGGAAACTACGAGCAGTACTTC. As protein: CASSPVGKGNYEQYF.

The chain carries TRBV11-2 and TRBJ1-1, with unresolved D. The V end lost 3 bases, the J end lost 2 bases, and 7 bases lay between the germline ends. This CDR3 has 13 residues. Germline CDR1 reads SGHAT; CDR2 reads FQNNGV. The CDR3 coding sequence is TGTGCCAGCAGCTTGGACCGAAACACTGAAGCTTTCTTT. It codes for CASSLDRNTEAFF.

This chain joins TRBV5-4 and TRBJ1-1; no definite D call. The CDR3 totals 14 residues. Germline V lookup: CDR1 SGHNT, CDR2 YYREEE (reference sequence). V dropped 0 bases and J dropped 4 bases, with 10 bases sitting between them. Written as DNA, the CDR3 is TGTGCCAGCAGCTTGGAGGTTCTGGGCACTGAAGCTTTCTTT. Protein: CASSLEVLGTEAFF.

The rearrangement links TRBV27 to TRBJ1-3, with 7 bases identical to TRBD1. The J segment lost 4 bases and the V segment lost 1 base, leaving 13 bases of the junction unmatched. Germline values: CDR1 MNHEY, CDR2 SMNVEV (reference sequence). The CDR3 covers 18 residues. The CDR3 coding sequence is TGTGCCAGCAGTTTATGGGGGACAGTCGGGGGCGCCGGAAACACCATATATTTT. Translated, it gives CASSLWGTVGGAGNTIYF.

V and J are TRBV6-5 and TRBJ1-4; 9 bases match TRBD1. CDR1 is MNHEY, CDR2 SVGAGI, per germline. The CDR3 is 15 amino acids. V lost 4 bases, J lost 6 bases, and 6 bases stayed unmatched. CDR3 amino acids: CASSWTGDEYEKLFF. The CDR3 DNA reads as TGTGCCAGCAGTTGGACAGGGGATGAGTATGAAAAACTGTTTTTT.

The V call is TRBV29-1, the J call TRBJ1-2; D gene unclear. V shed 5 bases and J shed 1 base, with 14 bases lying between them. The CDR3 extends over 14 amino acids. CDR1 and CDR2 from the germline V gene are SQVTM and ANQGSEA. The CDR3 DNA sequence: TGCAGCGTTACATTCTTGCAGGATAACTATGGCTACACCTTC. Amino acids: CSVTFLQDNYGYTF.

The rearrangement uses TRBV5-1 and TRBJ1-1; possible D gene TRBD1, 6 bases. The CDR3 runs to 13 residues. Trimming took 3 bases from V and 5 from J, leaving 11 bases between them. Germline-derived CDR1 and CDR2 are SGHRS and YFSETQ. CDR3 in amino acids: CASSSQGNTEAFF. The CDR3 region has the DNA TGCGCCAGCAGCTCACAGGGAAATACTGAAGCTTTCTTT.

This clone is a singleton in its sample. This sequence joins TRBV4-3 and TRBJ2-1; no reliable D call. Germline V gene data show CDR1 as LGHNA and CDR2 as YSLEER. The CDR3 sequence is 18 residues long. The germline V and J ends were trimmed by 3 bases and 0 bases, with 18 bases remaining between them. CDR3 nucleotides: TGCGCCAGCAGCCACCTACCCACAGCGTACAGCTCCTACAATGAGCAGTTCTTC. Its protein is CASSHLPTAYSSYNEQFF.

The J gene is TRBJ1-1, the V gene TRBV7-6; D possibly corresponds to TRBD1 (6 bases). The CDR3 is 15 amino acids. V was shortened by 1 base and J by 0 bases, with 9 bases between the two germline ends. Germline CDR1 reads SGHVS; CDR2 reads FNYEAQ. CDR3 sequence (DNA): TGTGCCAGCAGCTTAGAAGGGACAATGAACACTGAAGCTTTCTTT. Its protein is CASSLEGTMNTEAFF.

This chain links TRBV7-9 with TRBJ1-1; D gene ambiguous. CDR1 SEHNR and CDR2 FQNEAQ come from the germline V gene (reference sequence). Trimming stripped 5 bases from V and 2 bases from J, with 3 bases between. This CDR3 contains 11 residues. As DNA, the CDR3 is TGTGCCAGCAGCCAAAACACTGAAGCTTTCTTT. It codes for CASSQNTEAFF. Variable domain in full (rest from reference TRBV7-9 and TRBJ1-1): DTGVSQNPRHKITKRGQNVTFRCDPISEHNRLYWYRQTLGQGPEFLTYFQNEAQLEKSRLLSDRFSAERPKGSFSTLEIQRTEQGDSAMYLCASSQNTEAFFGQGTRLTVV.

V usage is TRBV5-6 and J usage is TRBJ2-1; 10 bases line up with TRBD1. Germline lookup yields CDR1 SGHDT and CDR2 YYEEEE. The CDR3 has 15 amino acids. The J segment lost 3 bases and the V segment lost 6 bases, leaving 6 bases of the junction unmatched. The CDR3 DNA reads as TGTGCCAGCATCGGGGGGGACAGGGGCTACAATGAGCAGTTCTTC. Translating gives CASIGGDRGYNEQFF.

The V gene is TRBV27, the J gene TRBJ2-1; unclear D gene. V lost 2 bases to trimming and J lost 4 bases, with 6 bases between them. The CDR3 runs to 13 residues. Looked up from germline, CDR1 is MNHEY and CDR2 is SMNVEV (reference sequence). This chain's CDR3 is CASSLSIYNEQFF. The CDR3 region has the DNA TGTGCCAGCAGTTTAAGCATTTACAATGAGCAGTTCTTC.